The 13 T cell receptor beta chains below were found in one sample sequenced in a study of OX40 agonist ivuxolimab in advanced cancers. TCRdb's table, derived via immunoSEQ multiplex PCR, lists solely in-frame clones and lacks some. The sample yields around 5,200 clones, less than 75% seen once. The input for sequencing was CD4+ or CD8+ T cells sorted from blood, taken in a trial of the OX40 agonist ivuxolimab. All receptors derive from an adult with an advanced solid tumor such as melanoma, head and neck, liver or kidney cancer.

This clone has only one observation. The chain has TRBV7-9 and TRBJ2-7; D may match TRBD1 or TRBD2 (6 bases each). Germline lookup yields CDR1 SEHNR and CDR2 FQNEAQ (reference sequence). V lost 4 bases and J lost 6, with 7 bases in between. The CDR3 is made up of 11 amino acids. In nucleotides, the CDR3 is TGTGCCAGCAGCTGGGGGGCCGAGCAGTACTTC. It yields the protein CASSWGAEQYF.

The CDR3 DNA is TGTGCCAGTAGTAGGGGGCCCGGGACAGTCTATGGCTACACCTTC. Protein product: CASSRGPGTVYGYTF. The chain is built from TRBV19 and TRBJ1-2, with 7 positions matching TRBD1. CDR1 and CDR2 from the germline V gene are LNHDA and SQIVND (reference sequence). Trimming removed 4 bases from V and 4 bases from J; junction bases left unmatched: 9. The CDR3 loop spans 15 amino acids.

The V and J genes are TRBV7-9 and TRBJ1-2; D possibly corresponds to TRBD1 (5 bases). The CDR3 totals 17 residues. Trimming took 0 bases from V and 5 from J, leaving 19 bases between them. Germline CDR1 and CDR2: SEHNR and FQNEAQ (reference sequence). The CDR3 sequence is CASSLAYRTSPAYGYTF. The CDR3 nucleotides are TGTGCCAGCAGCTTAGCGTATCGGACAAGTCCGGCGTATGGCTACACCTTC.

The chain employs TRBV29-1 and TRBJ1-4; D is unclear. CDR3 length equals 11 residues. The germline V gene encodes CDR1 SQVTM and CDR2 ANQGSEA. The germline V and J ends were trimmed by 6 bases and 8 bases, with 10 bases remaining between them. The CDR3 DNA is TGCAGCGTCCACGCGGGGGAAAAACTGTTTTTT. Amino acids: CSVHAGEKLFF.

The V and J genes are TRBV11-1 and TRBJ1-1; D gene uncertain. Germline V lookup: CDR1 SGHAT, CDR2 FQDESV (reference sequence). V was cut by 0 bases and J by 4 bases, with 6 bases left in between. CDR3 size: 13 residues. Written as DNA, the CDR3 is TGTGCCAGCAGCTTAGCTTTCGGCACTGAAGCTTTCTTT. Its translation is CASSLAFGTEAFF.

The CDR3, as DNA: TGTGCCAGCAGCTTATTGGGACAGGGAGGAAACACCATATATTTT. Translating it yields CASSLLGQGGNTIYF. V gene TRBV7-8 combines with J gene TRBJ1-3; 9 bases line up with TRBD1. The CDR3 consists of 15 residues. The ends lost 2 bases at V and 4 bases at J; junction bases unmatched: 3. Germline CDR1 SGHVS, CDR2 FQNEAQ.

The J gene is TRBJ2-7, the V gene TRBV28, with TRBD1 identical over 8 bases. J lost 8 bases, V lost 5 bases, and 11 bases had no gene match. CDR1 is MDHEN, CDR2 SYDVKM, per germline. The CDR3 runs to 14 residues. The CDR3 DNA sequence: TGTGCCAGCAGTCCAGGGGGCGGGGCCTTCCAGCAGTACTTC. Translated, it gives CASSPGGGAFQQYF.

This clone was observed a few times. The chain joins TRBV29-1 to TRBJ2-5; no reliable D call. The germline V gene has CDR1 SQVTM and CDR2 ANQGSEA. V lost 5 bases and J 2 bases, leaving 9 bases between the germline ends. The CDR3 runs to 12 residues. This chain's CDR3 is CSVLGIQETQYF. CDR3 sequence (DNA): TGCAGCGTTCTGGGGATACAAGAGACCCAGTACTTC.

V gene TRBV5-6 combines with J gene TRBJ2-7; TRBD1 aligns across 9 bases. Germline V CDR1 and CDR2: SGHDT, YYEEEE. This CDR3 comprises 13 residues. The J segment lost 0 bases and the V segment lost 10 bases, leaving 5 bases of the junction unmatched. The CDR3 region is CAGKGQGSYEQYF. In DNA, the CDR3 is TGTGCCGGCAAGGGACAGGGCTCCTACGAGCAGTACTTC.

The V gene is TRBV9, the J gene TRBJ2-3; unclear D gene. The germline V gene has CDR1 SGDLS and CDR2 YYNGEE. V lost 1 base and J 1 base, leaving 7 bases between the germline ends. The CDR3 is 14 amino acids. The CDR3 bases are TGTGCCAGCAGCGTACCCGACGGCACAGATACGCAGTATTTT. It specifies CASSVPDGTDTQYF.

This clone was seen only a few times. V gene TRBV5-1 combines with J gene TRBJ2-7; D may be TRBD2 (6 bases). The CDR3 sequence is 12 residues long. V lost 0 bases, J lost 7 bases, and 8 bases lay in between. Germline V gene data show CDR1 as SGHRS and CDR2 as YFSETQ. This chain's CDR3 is CASSLAGGEQYF. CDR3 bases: TGCGCCAGCAGCTTGGCAGGAGGGGAGCAGTACTTC.

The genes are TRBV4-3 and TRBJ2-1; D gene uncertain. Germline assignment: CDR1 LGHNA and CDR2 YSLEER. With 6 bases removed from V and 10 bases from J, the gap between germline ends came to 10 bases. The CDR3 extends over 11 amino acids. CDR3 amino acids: CASSHGREQFF. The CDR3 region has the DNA TGCGCCAGCAGTCACGGACGAGAGCAGTTCTTC.

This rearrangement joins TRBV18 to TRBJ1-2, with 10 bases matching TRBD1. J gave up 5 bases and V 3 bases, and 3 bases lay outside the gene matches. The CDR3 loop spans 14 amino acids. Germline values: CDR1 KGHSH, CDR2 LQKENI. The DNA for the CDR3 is TGTGCCAGCTCACCGCCGGGACAGGGGTATGGCTACACCTTC. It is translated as CASSPPGQGYGYTF.